The clone carrying this T cell receptor (beta chain) was seen repeatedly, ten times or more. Its matching antigen is unknown. CD25-based Treg depletion was applied to purified naive CD4+ T cells. Full-length variable regions came from constant-region reverse primers plus semi-nested Nested Universal Primer A PCR. From the 5' RACE reads, TCRdb called clonotypes with MiXCR, one entry per CDR3 protein. The sample includes approximately 8,900 distinct CDR3 sequences, over 25% of them seen just once. Broader study findings: Greatest tumor Treg TCR overlap was with tumor naive CD4+ cells. Tumor memory CD4+ T cell TCR gene usage clustered with blood and lymph node memory CD4+ cells and lymph node naive CD4+ cells.

Germline trimming cut 4 bases from V and 3 bases from J; bases unmatched to any gene: 2. CDR3 length equals 12 residues. Germline CDR1 reads DFQATT; CDR2 reads SNEGSKA (reference sequence). This chain links TRBV20-1 with TRBJ1-1; TRBD1 agrees at 7 bases. The receptor's source is a female donor with breast cancer. Material for sequencing was naive CD4+ T cells sorted from a lymph node. Subset of the sample: naive CD4+ T cells, CD4+CD45RA+CD25-. CDR3 nucleotides: TGCAGTGCTAACAGGGGAGACACTGAAGCTTTCTTT. Translating it yields CSANRGDTEAFF.